Listed below are T cell receptor beta chains from one sample, sequenced in a study of blood T cell repertoires in COVID-19. Here immunoSEQ multiplex PCR was the method, and the copy in TCRdb shows in-frame clones only, minus some. The sample holds around 340,000 clones, about 83% seen once. Sequencing was done on a sample of peripheral blood. The origin of the receptors is a young man with active or convalescent COVID-19. The CDR3 runs from the conserved cysteine through the conserved F or W.

TRBJ1-2 | TRBV11-2 | CASSLGQNGYTF
TRBJ1-6 | TRBV28 | CASRKMGRGSPLHF
TRBJ2-1 | TRBV4-3 | CASSQDWTGGDNEQFF
TRBJ2-7 | TRBV15 | CATSRDSSGASYEQYF
TRBJ2-5 | TRBV3-1/TRBV3-2 | CASSQAGTSGVQETQYF
TRBJ2-2 | TRBV29-1 | CSVLTSGVNTGELFF
TRBJ1-5 | TRBV19 | CASIRSAYSNQPQHF
TRBJ1-4 | TRBV9 | CASSVGWTGPNEKLFF
TRBJ2-1 | TRBV4-2 | CASSARGTSGPYNEQFF
TRBJ1-1 | TRBV6-5 | CASSPSGSRAFF
TRBJ1-6 | TRBV19 | CASSIHRSSYNSPLHF
TRBJ2-7 | TRBV5-5 | CASSPRQGSYEQYF
TRBJ1-2 | TRBV27 | CASSPTGTYGYTF
TRBJ2-5 | TRBV13 | CASSSGLSNPRLQETQYF
TRBJ2-3 | TRBV30 | CAWLDTDTDTQYF
TRBJ2-3 | TRBV9 | CASSPRGGGPADTQYF
TRBJ2-1 | TRBV19 | CASSIGPGTPEQFF
TRBJ1-1 | TRBV5-1 | CASSLVGTGGALNTEAFF